This T cell receptor (beta chain) was profiled in a study of blood T cell repertoires in COVID-19. V lost 5 bases and J lost 5; bases outside the gene matches: 6. This CDR3 spans 16 amino acids. Germline lookup yields CDR1 ENHRY and CDR2 SYGVKD. In the original processing: Amplification of reference gene primers provided the estimated nucleated cell counts. Clones were read by immunoSEQ multiplex PCR, and TCRdb kept only the in-frame ones, dropping some. V and J calls and clone size are given by that table; D and trimming were obtained from the DNA. The table includes more than 250,000 clones, 85% to 90% detected once.

This TCR was recovered from a woman aged 18-29 years who had recovered from COVID-19. The V gene is TRBV10-3, the J gene TRBJ2-3; the match to TRBD2 covers 14 bases. Sequences were obtained from PBMCs or T cells enriched from blood (not recorded which). Here the CDR3 DNA reads TGTGCCATCAGTCCCCCGGGACTAGCGGGGGAAGATACGCAGTATTTT. The encoded protein is CAISPPGLAGEDTQYF.